The T cell receptor beta chain under discussion was sequenced for a study of beta chain features in type 1 diabetes listed by TCRdb under 2018. Regarding the research as a whole: Mean age, gender distribution, total cell number and subset yield did not differ between patients and healthy donors. A total of roughly 100 million sorted cells were examined across all samples, and the number of cells per subset was strongly correlated with RNA yield. The study compared TCRB repertoires of sorted circulating CD4+ T cell subsets between recently diagnosed type 1 diabetes patients and matched healthy donors. Regulatory and stem cell-like memory subsets were obtained from only 8 patients and roughly 8 healthy donors, while naive and central memory subsets were obtained from all 28 donors.

Via the germline V gene (reference sequence), CDR1 is SEHNR and CDR2 FQNEAQ. Germline trimming amounts to 3 bases on V and 10 bases on J, with 7 as the count of junction bases outside the gene matches. From the cysteine through the phenylalanine, the CDR3 covers 14 amino acids. Just CDR3 DNA is preserved here, 42 bases in frame from base 1. The High Capacity cDNA Reverse Transcription Kit was used to reverse transcribe all of the isolated RNA, meaning that expressed TCRB transcripts were what got sequenced. Survey-depth immunoSEQ sequencing was performed on stem cell-like memory T cell samples, with an average of about 1 million total reads per sample. Sorted cells were lysed in RLT buffer, and RNA was extracted using DNase-treated RNeasy Micro or Mini kits according to cell number. To prevent cross-contamination, every cell subset was processed on its own, while patient and healthy donor samples were processed together. TCRB sequences were amplified from cDNA with the immunoSEQ multiplex PCR, producing 87-bp fragments spanning the CDR3 region. Amplicons were sequenced on the Illumina HiSeq platform. The original methods were these. Synthetic template baselines were used to correct PCR bias computationally, reads within Hamming distance 2 were collapsed together, and singletons that could not be merged were discarded. By aligning reads against IMGT, V, D and J genes, CDR3 length, and insertions or deletions at six rearrangement sites were assigned. Within each subset, clonotype counts were normalized to sorted cell number, and only after that were true diversity and Gini coefficients computed with the tcR R package. The overlap coefficient, calculated on TCRB nucleotide sequences, was used to quantify repertoire sharing. The table comes from immuneACCESS by way of TCRdb, which keeps in-frame sequences with V and J called. Part of the clones is missing from these tables; in studies checked, under half for an unresolved V gene and the rest for unknown reasons. The DNA was the basis for D and trimming; V, J and clone size are from that table. For this sample the table gives tens of thousands of clones, of which 25% to 35% were detected only once. The biggest ten clones account for roughly 0.45% of the sample.

This clone was seen only a few times. Its antigen has not been determined. Base quality data are lacking; no much larger clone is found one base away. From each donor, a single peripheral blood sample of roughly 0.11 L on average was drawn into heparinised tubes. Naive, central memory, regulatory and stem cell-like memory CD4+ T cells were sorted on a BD FACSAria II using a panel including CD45RO, CCR7, CD25, CD127, CD95 and CD27. Every sorted population had a purity above 95%. PBMCs were isolated right away by Lymphoprep density gradient centrifugation and were stained directly, without culture. To minimize batch effects, samples were stained and sorted in pairs, one healthy donor with one patient per experiment. The paper's findings and limits, for the study overall: Naive, central memory and regulatory TCRB repertoires appeared to be more alike among patients than among healthy donors. HLA sub-analyses involved small numbers of individuals, so any influence of HLA type on TCRB rearrangement remained unresolved. Sequencing cDNA rather than genomic DNA could over-represent highly expressing activated cells, although activation and CD3 levels did not differ between groups. In all four CD4+ subsets, TCRB CDR3 length was moderately but significantly shorter in type 1 diabetes patients. Shorter templates might have been favored by PCR, but patient and control samples were amplified and corrected together, so both groups would have been affected equally by any skew. At VDJ recombination sites, patients with type 1 diabetes made fewer insertions and deleted more nucleotides, a pattern implying thymic rearrangement abnormalities.

Sample: stem cell memory CD4+ T cells from blood. The cell subset or site label corresponds to: stem cell-like memory CD4+ T cells. The receptor's source is a woman under 30 in good health. The chain links TRBV7-9 with TRBJ2-1; 9 bases in between match TRBD2. Here is the DNA: TGTGCCAGCAGCTTCGGCGGGGGGGCAGGGGAGCAGTTCTTC. Translated, this gives CASSFGGGAGEQFF. With the portions outside the CDR3 filled from the reference TRBV7-9 and TRBJ2-1 genes, the complete variable region becomes DTGVSQNPRHKITKRGQNVTFRCDPISEHNRLYWYRQTLGQGPEFLTYFQNEAQLEKSRLLSDRFSAERPKGSFSTLEIQRTEQGDSAMYLCASSFGGGAGEQFFGPGTRLTVL.